The subject of this entry is one T cell receptor beta chain. Its antigen is still unknown. The PCR had 60 Vbeta and 13 Jbeta primers. In the authors' methods: A follow-up analysis tallied 60 million to 85 million unique TCR beta chains, roughly 11 million shared. The repertoire was sequenced with immunoSEQ multiplex PCR; TCRdb's copy has only in-frame clones and lacks some. For V, J and clone size, that table is used; D and trimming come from the DNA. The sample has 180,000 or so clones, over 75% seen once. This record belongs to a study of cytomegalovirus exposure and HLA in healthy donors. General study results and limits: In a later analysis, TCR beta V- and J-gene trimming showed a link to a missense DCLRE1C variant. Cytomegalovirus-associated status was assigned to 150 or so TCR beta chains. Per published reports, the classifier diagnosed cytomegalovirus status with high specificity and sensitivity.

This CDR3 spans 15 amino acids. V shed 4 bases, J shed 3 bases, and the junction held 6 bases outside the gene matches. CDR1 is SGHTA and CDR2 is FQGNSA in the germline V gene. The origin of this receptor is a man between 50 and 59 years old in good health and CMV-seropositive. The specimen was PBMCs. The chain combines TRBV7-2 with TRBJ1-1; TRBD1 matches at 9 bases. CDR3 loop: CASSSPGQGHTEAFF. The CDR3 DNA reads as TGTGCCAGCAGCTCACCAGGACAGGGGCACACTGAAGCTTTCTTT.